Listed here are 23 T cell receptor beta chains from one sample, sequenced in a study of T-cell memory formation after mild COVID-19. MiXCR was run by TCRdb on the 5' RACE reads, yielding one entry per CDR3 protein. This table has around 300,000 distinct CDR3 sequences, under 20% appearing once. The specimen was PBMCs or a T cell subset sorted from them (not recorded which). These receptors all come from a man between 18 and 35 years old who had mild COVID-19 (a few samples of this study predate the infection). Cell type and time point are not known.

This clonotype was observed a few times. The CDR3 sequence: CASSYQGKSYNSPLHF. The CDR3 nucleotides read TGTGCCAGCAGTTACCAGGGAAAGTCCTATAATTCACCCCTCCACTTT. This sequence joins TRBV6-5 and TRBJ1-6; perhaps TRBD1 as D (5 bases). Trimming stripped 2 bases from V and 1 base from J, with 9 bases between. The V gene's germline CDR1 is MNHEY and CDR2 SVGAGI. The CDR3 is made up of 16 amino acids.

The chain is built from TRBV20-1 and TRBJ1-4, with a possible D match to TRBD1 (6 bases). The CDR3 runs 13 residues. Trimming took off 3 bases at V and 6 bases at J, with 11 bases between the two ends. The V gene's germline CDR1 is DFQATT and CDR2 SNEGSKA (reference sequence). CDR3 nucleotides: TGCAGTGCTAGTGGGGGGCGGCATGAAAAACTGTTTTTT. Its translation: CSASGGRHEKLFF.

This clonotype was found a few times. CDR3 sequence reads: CASSAGLAGEETQYF. DNA for the CDR3: TGCGCCAGCAGCGCGGGACTAGCGGGTGAAGAGACCCAGTACTTC. The chain has TRBV5-1 and TRBJ2-5; TRBD2 matches 12 bases. The CDR3 length is 15 residues. CDR1 and CDR2 from the germline V gene are SGHRS and YFSETQ. Trimming cost V 4 bases and J 3 bases; bases outside gene matches: 4. Using reference TRBV5-1 and TRBJ2-5 for the parts outside the CDR3, the full variable domain is KAGVTQTPRYLIKTRGQQVTLSCSPISGHRSVSWYQQTPGQGLQFLFEYFSETQRNKGNFPGRFSGRQFSNSRSEMNVSTLELGDSALYLCASSAGLAGEETQYFGPGTRLLVL.

The chain employs TRBV5-1 and TRBJ2-5; D tentatively fits TRBD1 or TRBD2 (6 bases each). This CDR3 is 15 amino acids long. In germline, CDR1 is SGHRS, CDR2 YFSETQ. V was pared by 4 bases and J by 2 bases, with 15 bases between. CDR3 sequence: CASSVEGGQQETQYF. CDR3 coding DNA: TGCGCCAGCAGCGTCGAGGGGGGTCAGCAAGAGACCCAGTACTTC.

Ten or more counts support this clonotype. The V gene is TRBV12-3 or TRBV12-4, the J gene TRBJ2-1, with D maybe TRBD2 (6 bases). The V end lost 4 bases, the J end lost 13 bases, and 11 bases lay between the germline ends. This CDR3 comprises 11 residues. The CDR3 protein is CASSSRRVQFF. The CDR3 coding sequence is TGTGCCAGCAGTTCCCGGAGGGTACAGTTCTTC.

This clonotype has just a few counts. This chain uses TRBV7-9 with TRBJ1-2, with TRBD1 as a possible D gene (6 bases). The CDR3 spans 12 residues. V dropped 5 bases and J dropped 8 bases, with 12 bases sitting between them. In germline, CDR1 is SEHNR, CDR2 FQNEAQ (reference sequence). Here the CDR3 DNA reads TGTGCCAGCAGCCCACAGGGAAACGGCTACACCTTC. This gives the protein CASSPQGNGYTF.

This clonotype was seen repeatedly, ten times or more. This chain joins TRBV20-1 and TRBJ2-3; 7 bases match TRBD2. The CDR3 is made up of 14 amino acids. With 5 bases clipped from V and 1 base from J, the junction kept 6 bases outside the gene matches. Germline CDR1 DFQATT, CDR2 SNEGSKA (reference sequence). In nucleotides, the CDR3 is TGCAGTGCTGCCCTTCTAGCGGGCACAGATACGCAGTATTTT. Its protein is CSAALLAGTDTQYF.

This clonotype was seen only a few times. This sequence joins TRBV6-6 and TRBJ1-2, with 7 positions matching TRBD1. The CDR3 spans 13 residues. The germline gives CDR1 MNHNY, CDR2 SVGAGI (reference sequence). After removal of 7 bases from V and 2 bases from J, the junction contained 4 bases not matched to a gene. This chain's CDR3 is CASTPQGNYGYTF. For the CDR3, the DNA is TGTGCCAGCACTCCACAGGGGAACTATGGCTACACCTTC.

This clonotype has a handful of counts. The chain is built from TRBV4-3 and TRBJ1-5; no clear D. The CDR3 runs to 14 residues. Trimming shortened V by 1 base and J by 4 bases, and 8 bases separated the two germline ends. Germline-derived CDR1 and CDR2 are LGHNA and YSLEER. The CDR3 sequence is CASSQGHTNQPQHF. CDR3 sequence (DNA): TGCGCCAGCAGCCAAGGGCACACTAATCAGCCCCAGCATTTT.

V usage is TRBV18 and J usage is TRBJ1-2, with 9 bases aligning to TRBD1. The ends lost 3 bases at V and 2 bases at J; junction bases unmatched: 4. CDR3 length equals 15 residues. Germline V CDR1 and CDR2: KGHSH, LQKENI. The CDR3 DNA reads as TGTGCCAGCTCACCTGCGGGACAGGGCAACTATGGCTACACCTTC. It is translated as CASSPAGQGNYGYTF.

There are many counts of this clonotype. J is TRBJ1-6 and V is TRBV3-1, with 12 positions matching TRBD1. This CDR3 contains 19 residues. J was trimmed by 2 bases and V by 3 bases; bases with no gene match: 8. Germline V gene data show CDR1 as LGHDT and CDR2 as YNNKEL (reference sequence). CDR3 bases: TGTGCCAGCAGCCATGGGCCGGGACAGGGGGCGACCTATAATTCACCCCTCCACTTT. The encoded protein is CASSHGPGQGATYNSPLHF.

In its sample, this clonotype was seen a few times. This chain uses TRBV11-2 with TRBJ2-5, with TRBD1 matching over 11 bases. Germline V gene data show CDR1 as SGHAT and CDR2 as FQNNGV. Losses at the gene ends were 5 bases for V and 5 bases for J; bases not matched to a gene: 7. This CDR3 contains 15 residues. CDR3: CASSRDRGTGETQYF. In DNA form, the CDR3 reads TGTGCCAGCAGCCGGGACAGGGGGACGGGGGAGACCCAGTACTTC.

This clonotype was seen a few times. The chain uses TRBV7-9 and TRBJ2-3, with a possible D match to TRBD1 (5 bases). The ends were cut back, 4 bases at V and 6 bases at J, with 14 bases in the middle. Germline V gene lookup returns CDR1 SEHNR and CDR2 FQNEAQ (reference sequence). The CDR3 runs to 14 residues. The CDR3 DNA follows: TGTGCCAGCAGCTCGCCAAGCAGGGTGGATACGCAGTATTTT. Amino acids: CASSSPSRVDTQYF.

This chain links TRBV6-5 with TRBJ1-1; D might be TRBD1 (5 bases). V was trimmed by 0 bases and J by 1 base, leaving 9 bases between them. CDR1 and CDR2 from the germline V gene are MNHEY and SVGAGI. This CDR3 spans 15 amino acids. CDR3 DNA: TGTGCCAGCAGTTACTCATTGGGGGAGAACACTGAAGCTTTCTTT. Its translation: CASSYSLGENTEAFF.

The rearrangement joins TRBV20-1 to TRBJ1-2; D uncertain. Trimming took 4 bases from V and 0 from J, leaving 6 bases between them. Germline loops: CDR1 DFQATT, CDR2 SNEGSKA (reference sequence). The CDR3 sequence is 12 residues long. For the CDR3, the DNA is TGCAGTGCTATAACGGCTAACTATGGCTACACCTTC. Translation gives CSAITANYGYTF.

In its sample, this clonotype was seen many times. The chain combines TRBV11-1 with TRBJ2-3; D not resolved. The CDR3 runs to 12 residues. V was trimmed by 6 bases and J by 2 bases, leaving 6 bases between them. Germline assignment: CDR1 SGHAT and CDR2 FQDESV (reference sequence). The CDR3 here is CASRGFTDTQYF. Written as DNA, the CDR3 is TGTGCCAGCAGGGGGTTCACAGATACGCAGTATTTT.

This clonotype has ten or more counts. This chain connects TRBV10-3 to TRBJ2-1; 7 bases are shared with TRBD2. V was clipped by 6 bases and J by 8 bases; unmatched bases: 13. CDR1 and CDR2 from the germline V gene are ENHRY and SYGVKD. The CDR3 extends over 15 amino acids. CDR3 bases: TGTGCCATCAGCCCGGGGGGAGCGGGTGGGGATGAGCAGTTCTTC. Its translation is CAISPGGAGGDEQFF.

The sample holds a few counts of this clonotype. V usage is TRBV2 and J usage is TRBJ2-7; D possibly corresponds to TRBD1 (6 bases). The CDR3 loop spans 15 amino acids. The germline gives CDR1 SNHLY, CDR2 FYNNEI. V was shortened by 6 bases and J by 0 bases, with 15 bases between the two germline ends. The CDR3 protein is CASRRQATSSYEQYF. The CDR3 coding sequence is TGTGCCAGCAGAAGACAGGCAACAAGCTCCTACGAGCAGTACTTC.

This clonotype was observed a single time. The genes are TRBV6-5 and TRBJ1-2; 7 nucleotides agree with TRBD1. The CDR3 extends over 15 amino acids. V shed 3 bases and J 7 bases; nucleotides not matched to a gene: 11. CDR1 and CDR2 (germline): MNHEY, SVGAGI. The CDR3 loop reads CASSYIEGALSGYTF. The CDR3 DNA reads as TGTGCCAGCAGTTATATAGAGGGGGCGTTATCTGGCTACACCTTC.

CDR3 amino acids: CASSQGGDLTYEQYF. The CDR3 bases are TGCGCCAGCAGCCAAGGAGGGGATCTGACCTACGAGCAGTACTTC. The V and J genes are TRBV4-1 and TRBJ2-7; D may correspond to TRBD1 or TRBD2 (5 bases each). Germline V gene data show CDR1 as MGHRA and CDR2 as YSYEKL. Trimming pared 1 base from V and 2 bases from J, leaving 12 bases between. The CDR3 loop spans 15 amino acids.

The chain carries TRBV5-1 and TRBJ2-1, with D perhaps TRBD1 (7 bases). V was trimmed by 4 bases and J by 5 bases, leaving 13 bases between them. The CDR3 loop spans 14 amino acids. Germline V gene lookup returns CDR1 SGHRS and CDR2 YFSETQ. The CDR3 here is CASSPIRGDNEQFF. The CDR3 bases are TGCGCCAGCAGCCCCATCAGGGGGGACAATGAGCAGTTCTTC.

This chain joins TRBV10-2 and TRBJ2-3, with 14 bases aligning to TRBD2. The CDR3 runs to 16 residues. Per the germline V gene, CDR1 is WSHSY and CDR2 is SAAADI. Trimming at V came to 6 bases and at J to 5 bases, leaving 7 bases not matched to a gene. CDR3 sequence reads: CASRTGTSGGIDTQYF. The CDR3 coding sequence is TGCGCCAGCAGGACCGGGACTAGCGGGGGTATAGATACGCAGTATTTT.

The chain has TRBV5-5 and TRBJ1-6, with TRBD1 as a possible D gene (6 bases). V lost 0 bases and J lost 8, with 9 bases in between. Germline CDR1 SGHKS, CDR2 YYEKEE (reference sequence). The CDR3 is 14 residues long. CDR3 protein: CASSLDPGDSPLHF. As DNA, the CDR3 is TGTGCCAGCAGCTTGGACCCAGGGGATTCACCCCTCCACTTT.